A single sample is the source of the 4 T cell receptor beta chains below, sequenced in a study of cytomegalovirus exposure and HLA in healthy donors. It was with 60 Vbeta and 13 Jbeta primers that the PCR ran. Here immunoSEQ multiplex PCR was the method, and the copy in TCRdb shows in-frame clones only, minus some. This table has under 120,000 clones, 74% appearing once. The source material was PBMCs. The source is a man aged 50-60 years in good health and CMV-seropositive.

This clone was counted a few times. The chain combines TRBV27 with TRBJ1-5; D remains ambiguous. This CDR3 is built from 13 residues. From germline, CDR1 is MNHEY and CDR2 SMNVEV (reference sequence). The germline V and J ends were trimmed by 5 bases and 4 bases, with 9 bases remaining between them. The CDR3 sequence: CASSRSRNQPQHF. The CDR3, as DNA: TGTGCCAGCAGTCGAAGCCGAAATCAGCCCCAGCATTTT.

The chain links TRBV5-1 to TRBJ1-3; TRBD1 is a possible D gene (5 bases). V shed 2 bases and J shed 4 bases, with 13 bases lying between them. Germline CDR1 and CDR2: SGHRS and YFSETQ. The CDR3 consists of 15 residues. The CDR3 protein is CASSLNGGYGNTIYF. As DNA, the CDR3 is TGCGCCAGCAGCTTAAACGGGGGTTACGGAAACACCATATATTTT.

V and J are TRBV4-1 and TRBJ2-5, with D maybe TRBD1 (5 bases). Germline CDR1 reads MGHRA; CDR2 reads YSYEKL. This CDR3 spans 14 amino acids. V gave up 5 bases and J gave up 2 bases, with 12 bases separating them. CDR3: CASSARVGQETQYF. The CDR3 nucleotides are TGCGCCAGCAGCGCCAGGGTGGGGCAAGAGACCCAGTACTTC.

The rearrangement joins TRBV5-5 to TRBJ1-1; D is perhaps TRBD1 (6 bases). Per the germline V gene, CDR1 is SGHKS and CDR2 is YYEKEE (reference sequence). The length of the CDR3 is 13 residues. V was cut by 5 bases and J by 5 bases, with 13 bases left in between. The CDR3, as DNA: TGTGCCAGCAGAGCTAAGGGGGGGACTGAAGCTTTCTTT. This encodes CASRAKGGTEAFF.